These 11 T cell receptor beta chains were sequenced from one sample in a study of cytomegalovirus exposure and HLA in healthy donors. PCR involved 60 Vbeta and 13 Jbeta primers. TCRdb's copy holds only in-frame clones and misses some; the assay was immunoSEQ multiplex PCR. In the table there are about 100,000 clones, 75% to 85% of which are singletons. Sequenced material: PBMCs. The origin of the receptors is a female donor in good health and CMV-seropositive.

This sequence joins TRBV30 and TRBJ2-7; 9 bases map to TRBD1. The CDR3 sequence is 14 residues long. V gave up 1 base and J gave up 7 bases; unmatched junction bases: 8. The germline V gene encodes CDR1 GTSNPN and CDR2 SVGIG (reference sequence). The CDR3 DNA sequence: TGTGCCTGGAGTGGGGGGACAGGGCGACAAGAGCAGTACTTC. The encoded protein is CAWSGGTGRQEQYF.

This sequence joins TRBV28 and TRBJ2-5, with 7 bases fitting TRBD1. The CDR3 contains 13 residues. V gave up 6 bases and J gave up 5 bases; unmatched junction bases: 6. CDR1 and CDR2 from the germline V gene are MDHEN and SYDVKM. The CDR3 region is CASSGTVGETQYF. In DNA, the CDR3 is TGTGCCAGCAGCGGGACAGTGGGGGAGACCCAGTACTTC.

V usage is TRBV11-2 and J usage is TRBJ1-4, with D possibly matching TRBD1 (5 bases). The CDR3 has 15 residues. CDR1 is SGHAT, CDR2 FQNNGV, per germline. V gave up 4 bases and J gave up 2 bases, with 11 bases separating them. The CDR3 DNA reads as TGTGCCAGCAGCTCAACAGGATGGACTAATGAAAAACTGTTTTTT. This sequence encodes CASSSTGWTNEKLFF.

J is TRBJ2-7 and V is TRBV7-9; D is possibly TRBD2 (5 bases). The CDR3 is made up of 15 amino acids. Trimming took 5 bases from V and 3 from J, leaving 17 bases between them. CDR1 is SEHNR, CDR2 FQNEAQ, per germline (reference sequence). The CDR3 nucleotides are TGTGCCAGCAGCCCCGCCGGTGGAGGCCTCTACGAGCAGTACTTC. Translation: CASSPAGGGLYEQYF.

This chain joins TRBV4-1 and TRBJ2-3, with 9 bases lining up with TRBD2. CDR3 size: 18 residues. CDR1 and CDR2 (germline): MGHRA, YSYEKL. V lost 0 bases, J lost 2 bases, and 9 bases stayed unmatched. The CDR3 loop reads CASSQDPQASGVTDTQYF. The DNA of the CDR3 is TGCGCCAGCAGCCAAGACCCCCAAGCTAGCGGGGTCACAGATACGCAGTATTTT.

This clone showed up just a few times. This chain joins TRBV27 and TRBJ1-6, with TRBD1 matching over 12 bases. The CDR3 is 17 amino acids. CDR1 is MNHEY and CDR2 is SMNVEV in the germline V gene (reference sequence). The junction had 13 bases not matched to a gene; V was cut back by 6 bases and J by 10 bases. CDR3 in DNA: TGTGCCAGCAGCCTTGCCGGGACAGGGGGCGGGCACTCACCCCTCCACTTT. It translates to CASSLAGTGGGHSPLHF.

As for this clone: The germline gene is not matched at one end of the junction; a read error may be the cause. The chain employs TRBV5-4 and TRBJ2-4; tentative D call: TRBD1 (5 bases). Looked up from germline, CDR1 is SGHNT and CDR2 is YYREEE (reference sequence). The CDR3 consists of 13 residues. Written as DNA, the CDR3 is TGTGCCAGCAGCTTGGGACAGCAAAACAGTCAGTACTTC. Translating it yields CASSLGQQNSQYF.

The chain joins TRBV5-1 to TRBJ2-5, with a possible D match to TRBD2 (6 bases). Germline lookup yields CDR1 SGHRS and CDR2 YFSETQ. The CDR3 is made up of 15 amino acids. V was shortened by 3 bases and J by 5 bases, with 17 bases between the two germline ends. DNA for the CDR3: TGCGCCAGCAGCTGGGGCGGGAACCGACGGGAGACCCAGTACTTC. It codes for CASSWGGNRRETQYF.

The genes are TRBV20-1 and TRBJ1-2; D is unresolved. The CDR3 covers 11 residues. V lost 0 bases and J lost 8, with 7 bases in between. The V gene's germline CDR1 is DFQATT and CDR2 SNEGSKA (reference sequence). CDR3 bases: TGCAGTGCTAGAGATCTGCGGGGCTACACCTTC. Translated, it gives CSARDLRGYTF.

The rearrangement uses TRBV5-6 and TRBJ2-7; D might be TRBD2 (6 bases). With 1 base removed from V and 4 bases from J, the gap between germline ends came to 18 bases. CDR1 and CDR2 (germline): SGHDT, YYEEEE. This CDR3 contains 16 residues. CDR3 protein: CASSLLYGGIGYEQYF. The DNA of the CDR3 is TGTGCCAGCAGCTTGTTGTACGGCGGGATAGGGTACGAGCAGTACTTC.

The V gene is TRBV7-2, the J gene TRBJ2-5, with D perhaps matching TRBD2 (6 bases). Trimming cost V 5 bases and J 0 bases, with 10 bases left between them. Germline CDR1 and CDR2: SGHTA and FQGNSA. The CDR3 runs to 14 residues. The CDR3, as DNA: TGTGCCAGCAGCGCGGGACGCTACCAAGAGACCCAGTACTTC. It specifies CASSAGRYQETQYF.